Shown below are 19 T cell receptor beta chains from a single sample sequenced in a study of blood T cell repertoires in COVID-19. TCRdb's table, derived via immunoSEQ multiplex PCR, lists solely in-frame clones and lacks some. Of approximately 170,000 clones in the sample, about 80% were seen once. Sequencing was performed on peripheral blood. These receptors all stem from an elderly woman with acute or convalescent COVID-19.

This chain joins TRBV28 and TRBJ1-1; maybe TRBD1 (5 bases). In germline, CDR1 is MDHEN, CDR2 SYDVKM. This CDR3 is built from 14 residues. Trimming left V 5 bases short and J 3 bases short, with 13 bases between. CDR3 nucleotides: TGTGCCAGCAGTCCCCCGGGGGGTTACACTGAAGCTTTCTTT. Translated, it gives CASSPPGGYTEAFF.

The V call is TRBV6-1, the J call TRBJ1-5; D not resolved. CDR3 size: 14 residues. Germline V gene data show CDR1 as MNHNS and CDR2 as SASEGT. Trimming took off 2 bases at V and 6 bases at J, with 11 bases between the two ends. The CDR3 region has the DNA TGTGCCAGCAGTGAAACCCTAGACGTTCAGCCCCAGCATTTT. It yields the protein CASSETLDVQPQHF.

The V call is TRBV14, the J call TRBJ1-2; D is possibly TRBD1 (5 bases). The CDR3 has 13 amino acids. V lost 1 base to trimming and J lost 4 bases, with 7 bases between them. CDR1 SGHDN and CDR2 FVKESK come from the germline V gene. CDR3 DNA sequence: TGTGCCAGCAGCCAAGGACAGTCCTATGGCTACACCTTC. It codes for CASSQGQSYGYTF.

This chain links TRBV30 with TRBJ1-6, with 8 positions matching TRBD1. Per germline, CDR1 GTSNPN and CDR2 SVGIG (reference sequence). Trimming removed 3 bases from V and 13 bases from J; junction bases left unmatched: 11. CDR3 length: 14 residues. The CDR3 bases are TGTGCCTGGAGCAACTCACAGGGGGTGATGCCCCTCCACTTT. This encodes CAWSNSQGVMPLHF.

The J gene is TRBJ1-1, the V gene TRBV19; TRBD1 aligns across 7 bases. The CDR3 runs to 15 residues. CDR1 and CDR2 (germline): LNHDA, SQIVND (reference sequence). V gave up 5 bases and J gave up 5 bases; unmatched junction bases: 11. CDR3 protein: CASSLQGPRDTEAFF. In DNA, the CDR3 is TGTGCCAGTAGTTTACAGGGGCCCAGGGATACTGAAGCTTTCTTT.

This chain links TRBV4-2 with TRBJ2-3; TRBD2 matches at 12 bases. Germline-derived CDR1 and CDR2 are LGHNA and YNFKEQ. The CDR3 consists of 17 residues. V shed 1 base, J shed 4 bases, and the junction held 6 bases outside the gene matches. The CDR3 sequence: CASSQVSSGGASDTQYF. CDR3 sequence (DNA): TGTGCCAGCAGCCAAGTATCTAGCGGGGGGGCTTCAGATACGCAGTATTTT.

CDR3 nucleotide sequence: TGTGCCAGCAGCGTAGCCCCGACAGGGAGCACAGATACGCAGTATTTT. It codes for CASSVAPTGSTDTQYF. This chain joins TRBV9 and TRBJ2-3; 7 positions agree with TRBD1. The CDR3 runs to 16 residues. Germline V gene sequence: CDR1 SGDLS, CDR2 YYNGEE. V was pared by 0 bases and J by 0 bases, with 4 bases of the junction left unmatched.

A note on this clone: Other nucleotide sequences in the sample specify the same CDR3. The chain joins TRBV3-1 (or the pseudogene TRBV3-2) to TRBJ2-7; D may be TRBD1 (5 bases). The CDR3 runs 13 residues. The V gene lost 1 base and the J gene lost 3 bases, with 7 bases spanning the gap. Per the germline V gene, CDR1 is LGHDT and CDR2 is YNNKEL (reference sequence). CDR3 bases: TGTGCCAGCAGCCAAGTTCAGGGCTACGAGCAGTACTTC. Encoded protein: CASSQVQGYEQYF.

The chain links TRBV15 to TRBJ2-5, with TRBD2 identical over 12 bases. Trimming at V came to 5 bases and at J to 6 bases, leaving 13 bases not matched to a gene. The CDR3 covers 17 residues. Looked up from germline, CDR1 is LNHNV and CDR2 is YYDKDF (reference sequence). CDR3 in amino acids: CATSDLASGRVGKTQYF. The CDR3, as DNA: TGTGCCACCAGCGATCTAGCTAGCGGGAGGGTCGGTAAGACCCAGTACTTC.

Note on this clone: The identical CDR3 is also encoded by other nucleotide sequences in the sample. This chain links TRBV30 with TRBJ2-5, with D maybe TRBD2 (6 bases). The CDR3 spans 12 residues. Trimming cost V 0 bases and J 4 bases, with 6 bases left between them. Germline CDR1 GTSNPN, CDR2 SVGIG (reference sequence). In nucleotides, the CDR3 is TGTGCCTGGAGTGTGGGGGGAGAGACCCAGTACTTC. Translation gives CAWSVGGETQYF.

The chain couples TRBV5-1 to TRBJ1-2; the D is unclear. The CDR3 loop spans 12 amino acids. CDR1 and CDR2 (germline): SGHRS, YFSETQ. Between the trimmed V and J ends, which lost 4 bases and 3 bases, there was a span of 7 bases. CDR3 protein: CASSLDYYGYTF. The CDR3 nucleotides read TGCGCCAGCAGCCTGGACTACTATGGCTACACCTTC.

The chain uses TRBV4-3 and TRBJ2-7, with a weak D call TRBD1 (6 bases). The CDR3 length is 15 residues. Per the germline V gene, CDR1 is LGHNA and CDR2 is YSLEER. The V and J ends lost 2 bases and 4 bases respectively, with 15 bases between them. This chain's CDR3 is CASSQHRGRGYEQYF. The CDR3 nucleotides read TGCGCCAGCAGCCAACATCGGGGCAGGGGATACGAGCAGTACTTC.

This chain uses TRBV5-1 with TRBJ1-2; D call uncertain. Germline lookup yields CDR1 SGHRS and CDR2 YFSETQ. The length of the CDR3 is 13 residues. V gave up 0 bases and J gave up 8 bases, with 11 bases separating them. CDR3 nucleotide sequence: TGCGCCAGCAGCTTGGTAGAGGGTCGGGGCTACACCTTC. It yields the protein CASSLVEGRGYTF.

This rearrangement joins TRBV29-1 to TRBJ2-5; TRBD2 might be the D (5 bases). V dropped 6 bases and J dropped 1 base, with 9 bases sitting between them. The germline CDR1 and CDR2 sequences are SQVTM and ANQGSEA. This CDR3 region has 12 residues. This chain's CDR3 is CSVAAGQETQYF. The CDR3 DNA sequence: TGCAGCGTAGCGGCGGGCCAAGAGACCCAGTACTTC.

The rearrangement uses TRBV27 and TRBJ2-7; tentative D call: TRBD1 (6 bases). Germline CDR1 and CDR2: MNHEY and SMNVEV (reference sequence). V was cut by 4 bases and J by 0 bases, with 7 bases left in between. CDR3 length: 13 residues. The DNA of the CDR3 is TGTGCCAGCAGTTACAGGGTCTCCTACGAGCAGTACTTC. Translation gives CASSYRVSYEQYF.

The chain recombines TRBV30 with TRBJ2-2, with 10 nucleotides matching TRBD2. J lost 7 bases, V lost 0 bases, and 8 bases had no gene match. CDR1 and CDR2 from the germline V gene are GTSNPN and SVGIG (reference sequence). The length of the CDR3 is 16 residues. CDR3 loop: CAWSVDLAGAGGELFF. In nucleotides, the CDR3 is TGTGCCTGGAGTGTAGACCTAGCGGGAGCGGGCGGGGAGCTGTTTTTT.

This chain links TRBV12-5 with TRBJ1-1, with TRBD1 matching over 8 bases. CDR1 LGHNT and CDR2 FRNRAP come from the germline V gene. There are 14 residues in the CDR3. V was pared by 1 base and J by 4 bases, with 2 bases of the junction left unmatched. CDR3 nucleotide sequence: TGTGCTAGTGGTTTGGCCGACAGGGGCACTGAAGCTTTCTTT. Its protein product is CASGLADRGTEAFF.

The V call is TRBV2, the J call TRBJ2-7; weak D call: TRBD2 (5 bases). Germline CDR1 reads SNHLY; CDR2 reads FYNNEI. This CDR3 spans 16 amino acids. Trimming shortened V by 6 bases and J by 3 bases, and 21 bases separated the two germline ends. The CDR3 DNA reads TGTGCCAGCAGGTCCGACATTGCCAGCCGGGACTACGAGCAGTACTTC. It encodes CASRSDIASRDYEQYF.

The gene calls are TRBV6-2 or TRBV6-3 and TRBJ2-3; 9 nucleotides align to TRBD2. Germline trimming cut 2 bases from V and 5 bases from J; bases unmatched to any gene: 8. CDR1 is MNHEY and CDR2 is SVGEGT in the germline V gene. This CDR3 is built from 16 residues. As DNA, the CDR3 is TGTGCCAGCAGTTACCAGGGCGGGGGGGCGATAGATACGCAGTATTTT. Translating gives CASSYQGGGAIDTQYF.